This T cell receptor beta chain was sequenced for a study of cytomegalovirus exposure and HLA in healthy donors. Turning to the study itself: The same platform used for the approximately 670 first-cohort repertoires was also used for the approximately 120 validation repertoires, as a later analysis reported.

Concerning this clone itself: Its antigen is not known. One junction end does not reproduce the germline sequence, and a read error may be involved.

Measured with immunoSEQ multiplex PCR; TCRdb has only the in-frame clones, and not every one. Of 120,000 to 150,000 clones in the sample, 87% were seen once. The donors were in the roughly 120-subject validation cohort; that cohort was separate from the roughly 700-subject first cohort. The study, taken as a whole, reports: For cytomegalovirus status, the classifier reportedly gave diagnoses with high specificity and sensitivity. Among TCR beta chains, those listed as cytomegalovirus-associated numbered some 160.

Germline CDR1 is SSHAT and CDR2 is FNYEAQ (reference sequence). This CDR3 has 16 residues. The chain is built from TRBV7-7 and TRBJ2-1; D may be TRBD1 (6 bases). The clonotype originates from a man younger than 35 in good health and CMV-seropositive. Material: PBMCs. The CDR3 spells CASSAVTGSSYNEQFF. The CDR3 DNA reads TGTGCTAGCAGCGCAGTAACAGGGAGCTCCTACAATGAGCAGTTCTTC.